The 25 T cell receptor beta chains given below trace back to one sample, sequenced in a study of regulatory and conventional T cells in RAG deficiency. Here immunoSEQ multiplex PCR was the method, and the copy in TCRdb shows in-frame clones only, minus some. The sample holds roughly 35,000 clones; 89% are singletons and the top ten take roughly 15%. These data also formed part of another study, on regulatory T cells. As that report states: Amplification used 52 TRBV primers and 13 TRBJ primers.

Sequencing was carried out using CD8+ T cells sorted from blood. Receptors originate from a human donor in good health.

CDR3 sequence reads: CASSRIAGTYEQYF. The CDR3 DNA follows: TGTGCCAGCAGTCGGATAGCGGGAACCTACGAGCAGTACTTC. The chain uses TRBV2 and TRBJ2-7; 8 bases match TRBD2. Looked up from germline, CDR1 is SNHLY and CDR2 is FYNNEI. The CDR3 runs to 14 residues. J lost 2 bases, V lost 5 bases, and 5 bases had no gene match.

V is TRBV28 and J is TRBJ1-2; TRBD1 matches at 9 bases. This CDR3 has 13 residues. Germline V gives CDR1 MDHEN, CDR2 SYDVKM. V was pared by 2 bases and J by 9 bases, with 4 bases of the junction left unmatched. The CDR3 coding sequence is TGTGCCAGCAGTTTAAGGGACAGGGATAGCTACACCTTC. Its translation is CASSLRDRDSYTF.

V and J are TRBV14 and TRBJ2-5; D not resolved. The CDR3 contains 13 residues. The V gene lost 4 bases and the J gene lost 2 bases, with 8 bases spanning the gap. Germline V lookup: CDR1 SGHDN, CDR2 FVKESK. The CDR3, as DNA: TGTGCCAGCAGCCGCGGAGCGCAAGAGACCCAGTACTTC. Its protein is CASSRGAQETQYF.

About this clone: Germline is not matched at one junction end, which may reflect a read error. The chain is built from TRBV14 and TRBJ1-2; D ambiguous. The CDR3 totals 12 residues. Germline CDR1 reads SGHDN; CDR2 reads FVKESK. CDR3 in amino acids: CASSQETGRPSF. As DNA, the CDR3 is TGTGCCAGCAGCCAAGAAACGGGTCGTCCCAGCTTC.

This chain links TRBV10-2 with TRBJ2-7; tentatively, D is TRBD2 (5 bases). The V and J ends lost 6 bases and 1 base respectively, with 13 bases between them. The CDR3 runs 14 residues. The germline V gene encodes CDR1 WSHSY and CDR2 SAAADI. CDR3 residues: CASSPPPGSYEQYF. CDR3 in DNA: TGCGCCAGCAGCCCCCCACCGGGATCCTACGAGCAGTACTTC.

The V call is TRBV7-3, the J call TRBJ2-7; D may be TRBD1 (6 bases). Germline lookup yields CDR1 SGHTA and CDR2 FQGTGA. Trimming shortened V by 5 bases and J by 5 bases, and 22 bases separated the two germline ends. This CDR3 is 16 amino acids long. This CDR3 reads CASSPAPTGSSHEQYF. The CDR3 DNA reads as TGTGCCAGCAGCCCCGCCCCCACAGGGTCGTCGCACGAGCAGTACTTC.

This rearrangement joins TRBV19 to TRBJ1-5; D remains ambiguous. Trimming took off 3 bases at V and 0 bases at J, with 9 bases between the two ends. Germline CDR1 and CDR2: LNHDA and SQIVND (reference sequence). The CDR3 length is 15 residues. The CDR3 sequence: CASSMFGGSNQPQHF. Written as DNA, the CDR3 is TGTGCCAGTAGTATGTTCGGCGGTAGCAATCAGCCCCAGCATTTT.

This clone was counted between two and nine times. This rearrangement joins TRBV7-9 to TRBJ1-4; D gene uncertain. V was shortened by 1 base and J by 10 bases, with 7 bases between the two germline ends. This CDR3 has 12 residues. From germline, CDR1 is SEHNR and CDR2 FQNEAQ (reference sequence). In DNA, the CDR3 is TGTGCCAGCAGCTTAGTGGGGTTAAAACTGTTTTTT. Protein sequence: CASSLVGLKLFF.

CDR3 in amino acids: CASSDLMEPQETQYF. CDR3 bases: TGTGCCAGCAGTGATTTGATGGAGCCCCAAGAGACCCAGTACTTC. The chain combines TRBV6-1 with TRBJ2-5; no clear D gene. The CDR3 spans 15 residues. The V gene's germline CDR1 is MNHNS and CDR2 SASEGT. The V and J ends lost 3 bases and 1 base respectively, with 12 bases between them.

The rearrangement uses TRBV27 and TRBJ2-6; 8 nucleotides line up with TRBD2. V was pared by 2 bases and J by 4 bases, with 4 bases of the junction left unmatched. The length of the CDR3 is 16 residues. The V gene's germline CDR1 is MNHEY and CDR2 SMNVEV (reference sequence). CDR3 nucleotide sequence: TGTGCCAGCAGTTTACCGGGAGGGGCCGGGGCCAACGTCCTGACTTTC. Translated, it gives CASSLPGGAGANVLTF.

This chain links TRBV6-5 with TRBJ2-3, with D possibly being TRBD1 or TRBD2 (6 bases each). The V end lost 6 bases, the J end lost 7 bases, and 17 bases lay between the germline ends. The CDR3 runs to 14 residues. Germline lookup yields CDR1 MNHEY and CDR2 SVGAGI. In nucleotides, the CDR3 is TGTGCCAGCAGAAACCGATTAGGGGGGTATACGCAGTATTTT. Residues: CASRNRLGGYTQYF.

This clone was detected only once. The chain has TRBV28 and TRBJ2-7; D is unresolved. The CDR3 loop spans 14 amino acids. Trimming took 5 bases from V and 0 from J, leaving 11 bases between them. Germline V lookup: CDR1 MDHEN, CDR2 SYDVKM. DNA for the CDR3: TGTGCCAGCAGTCCCATCTCGAGCTCCTACGAGCAGTACTTC. Its translation: CASSPISSSYEQYF.

The genes are TRBV15 and TRBJ1-2, with unresolved D. Germline V CDR1 and CDR2: LNHNV, YYDKDF (reference sequence). Trimming removed 4 bases at V and 4 bases at J, with 22 bases between. There are 17 residues in the CDR3. As DNA, the CDR3 is TGTGCCACCAGCATACGAGCAAGGTGTGGAAAGAGCTATGGCTACACCTTC. Its translation is CATSIRARCGKSYGYTF.

The J gene is TRBJ2-1, the V gene TRBV9; 7 bases line up with TRBD1. The junction had 3 bases not matched to a gene; V was cut back by 0 bases and J by 9 bases. CDR1 and CDR2 from the germline V gene are SGDLS and YYNGEE. The CDR3 contains 13 residues. The CDR3 nucleotides read TGTGCCAGCAGCGTAGGGTCAGGGGGTGAGCAGTTCTTC. It specifies CASSVGSGGEQFF.

The genes are TRBV30 and TRBJ2-3, with a possible D match to TRBD2 (5 bases). The CDR3 contains 15 residues. CDR1 and CDR2 (germline): GTSNPN, SVGIG (reference sequence). Deletions cut 0 bases from V and 4 bases from J, with 14 bases between. CDR3 sequence (DNA): TGTGCCTGGAGTGTGCTAGCTAATCCGGCAGATACGCAGTATTTT. Amino acid sequence: CAWSVLANPADTQYF.

This clone came up a few times. J is TRBJ1-1 and V is TRBV19; D might be TRBD1 (5 bases). The CDR3 is 14 amino acids. Germline CDR1 is LNHDA and CDR2 is SQIVND (reference sequence). V lost 3 bases, J lost 0 bases, and 8 bases lay in between. CDR3 amino acids: CASSIGGLNTEAFF. CDR3 bases: TGTGCCAGTAGTATCGGGGGATTGAACACTGAAGCTTTCTTT. The full variable domain, rest sourced from reference TRBV19 and TRBJ1-1, is DGGITQSPKYLFRKEGQNVTLSCEQNLNHDAMYWYRQDPGQGLRLIYYSQIVNDFQKGDIAEGYSVSREKKESFPLTVTSAQKNPTAFYLCASSIGGLNTEAFFGQGTRLTVV.

V gene TRBV6-1 combines with J gene TRBJ1-2; D not certain. This CDR3 has 12 residues. The V end was cut by 3 bases, the J end by 8 bases, with 10 bases between. Germline CDR1 is MNHNS and CDR2 is SASEGT. The CDR3 protein is CASSDKGTGYTF. DNA of the CDR3: TGTGCCAGCAGTGATAAGGGAACGGGCTACACCTTC.

This clone has a single count. This chain links TRBV19 with TRBJ1-2; maybe TRBD1 (6 bases). The CDR3 consists of 15 residues. In germline, CDR1 is LNHDA, CDR2 SQIVND (reference sequence). V dropped 4 bases and J dropped 0 bases, with 12 bases sitting between them. CDR3 nucleotides: TGTGCCAGTAGTACCGACCGGACAGCTAACTATGGCTACACCTTC. Translated, it gives CASSTDRTANYGYTF.

V and J are TRBV6-1 and TRBJ2-1; 8 bases line up with TRBD1. CDR3 length: 12 amino acids. The ends lost 11 bases at V and 6 bases at J; junction bases unmatched: 6. Germline V gene lookup returns CDR1 MNHNS and CDR2 SASEGT. The chain's CDR3 is CAARTGINEQFF. The CDR3 DNA follows: TGTGCCGCAAGGACAGGGATCAATGAGCAGTTCTTC.

V usage is TRBV18 and J usage is TRBJ2-7; 7 positions match TRBD1. CDR1 KGHSH and CDR2 LQKENI come from the germline V gene. The CDR3 is 14 residues long. The J segment lost 6 bases and the V segment lost 5 bases, leaving 10 bases of the junction unmatched. CDR3 bases: TGTGCCAGCTCAACTCCGGGACAGCAACTCGAGCAGTACTTC. This gives the protein CASSTPGQQLEQYF.

The CDR3 region has the DNA TGCGCCACCCGCCCGATTAGCGGGGGGCGGTACGAGCAGTACTTC. This gives the protein CATRPISGGRYEQYF. V and J are TRBV4-1 and TRBJ2-7, with 10 nucleotides matching TRBD2. Germline-derived CDR1 and CDR2 are MGHRA and YSYEKL. V lost 10 bases to trimming and J lost 4 bases; unmatched junction nucleotides: 13. The CDR3 spans 15 residues.

The chain's CDR3 is CASRKQGVIAYGYTF. The DNA for the CDR3 is TGTGCCAGCAGGAAACAGGGGGTGATAGCCTATGGCTACACCTTC. The chain has TRBV27 and TRBJ1-2; 8 bases match TRBD1. The V gene's germline CDR1 is MNHEY and CDR2 SMNVEV (reference sequence). This CDR3 is built from 15 residues. With V trimmed by 6 bases and J by 4 bases, 10 bases remained unmatched.

This chain connects TRBV2 to TRBJ2-7; 7 bases are shared with TRBD1. V lost 5 bases and J lost 10; bases outside the gene matches: 11. Germline CDR1 SNHLY, CDR2 FYNNEI. This CDR3 contains 13 residues. The CDR3 reads CASSQRQGRLQYF. CDR3 bases: TGTGCCAGCAGTCAGAGACAGGGAAGGCTACAGTACTTC.

J is TRBJ2-1 and V is TRBV19; D call uncertain. CDR3 length equals 14 residues. Trimming left V 6 bases short and J 3 bases short, with 12 bases between. Germline CDR1 LNHDA, CDR2 SQIVND (reference sequence). The CDR3 sequence is CASSPTGYYNEQFF. The CDR3 DNA follows: TGTGCCAGTAGCCCGACTGGCTACTACAATGAGCAGTTCTTC.

The gene calls are TRBV2 and TRBJ2-1; 7 bases align to TRBD2. V was clipped by 8 bases and J by 0 bases; unmatched bases: 16. This CDR3 contains 18 residues. Looked up from germline, CDR1 is SNHLY and CDR2 is FYNNEI. Here the CDR3 reads CASRTASSGRSSYNEQFF. DNA of the CDR3: TGTGCCAGCCGCACAGCCTCTAGCGGACGGAGCTCCTACAATGAGCAGTTCTTC.